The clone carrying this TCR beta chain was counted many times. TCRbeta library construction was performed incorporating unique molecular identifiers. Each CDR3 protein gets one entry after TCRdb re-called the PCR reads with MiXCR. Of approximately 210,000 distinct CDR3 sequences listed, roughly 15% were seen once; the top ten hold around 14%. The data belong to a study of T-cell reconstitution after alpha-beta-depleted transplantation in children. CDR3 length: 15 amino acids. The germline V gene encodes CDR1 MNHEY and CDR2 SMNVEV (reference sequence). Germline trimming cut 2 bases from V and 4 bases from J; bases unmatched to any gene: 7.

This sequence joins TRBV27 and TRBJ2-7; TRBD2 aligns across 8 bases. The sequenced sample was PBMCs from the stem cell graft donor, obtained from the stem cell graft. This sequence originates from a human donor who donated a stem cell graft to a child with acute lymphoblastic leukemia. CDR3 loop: CASSLGSGSRYEQYF. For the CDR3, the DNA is TGTGCCAGCAGTTTAGGAAGCGGGAGTAGGTACGAGCAGTACTTC.